This T cell receptor beta chain was observed in a study of shared clonotypes between healthy human individuals. At the level of the study: Those who served as donors were a couple of women and three men between the ages of 18 and 49.

The method was immunoSEQ multiplex PCR; TCRdb's version includes in-frame clones alone and lacks a portion of them. This table has a few million clones, approximately 94% appearing once. Trimming removed 4 bases from V and 8 bases from J, with 13 bases in between. Germline CDR1 and CDR2: SGHRS and YFSETQ. The CDR3 extends over 13 amino acids. Sequencing was performed on naive CD4+ T cells sorted from blood. Subset noted: CD45RA+ positively selected. V gene TRBV5-1 combines with J gene TRBJ2-1; perhaps TRBD2 as D (6 bases). The sequence was obtained from a man aged 18 to 29 in good health. DNA of the CDR3: TGCGCCAGCAGCAGTACTAGCACACATGAGCAGTTCTTC. Protein: CASSSTSTHEQFF. The full variable domain, its missing parts supplied by reference TRBV5-1 and TRBJ2-1, is KAGVTQTPRYLIKTRGQQVTLSCSPISGHRSVSWYQQTPGQGLQFLFEYFSETQRNKGNFPGRFSGRQFSNSRSEMNVSTLELGDSALYLCASSSTSTHEQFFGPGTRLTVL.